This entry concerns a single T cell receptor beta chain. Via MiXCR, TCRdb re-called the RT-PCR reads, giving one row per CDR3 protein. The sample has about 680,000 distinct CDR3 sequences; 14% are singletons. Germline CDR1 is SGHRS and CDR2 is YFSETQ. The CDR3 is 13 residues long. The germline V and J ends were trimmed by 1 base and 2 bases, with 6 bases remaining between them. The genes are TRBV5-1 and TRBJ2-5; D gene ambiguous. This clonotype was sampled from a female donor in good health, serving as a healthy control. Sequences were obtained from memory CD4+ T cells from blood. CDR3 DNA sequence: TGCGCCAGCAGCTTGTTTGAACAAGAGACCCAGTACTTC. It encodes CASSLFEQETQYF.